What follows are 5 T cell receptor beta chains derived from one specimen sequenced in a study of T cells in tuberculosis. Sequencing used immunoSEQ multiplex PCR; TCRdb keeps in-frame clones, though not all of them. This table has 44,000 or so clones, nearly 95% appearing once. Specimen: PBMCs. The receptors were gathered from a donor aged 10-30 years with latent tuberculosis or without tuberculosis infection.

The CDR3, as DNA: TGTGCCAGCAGCCCTCGACAGGTTGAAAATTCACCCCTCCACTTT. Protein sequence: CASSPRQVENSPLHF. This sequence joins TRBV7-6 and TRBJ1-6; TRBD1 is a possible D gene (6 bases). V was pared by 5 bases and J by 7 bases, with 15 bases between. The CDR3 runs 15 residues. The germline CDR1 and CDR2 sequences are SGHVS and FNYEAQ.

V is TRBV29-1 and J is TRBJ2-1; D call uncertain. Germline CDR1 is SQVTM and CDR2 is ANQGSEA. The CDR3 runs to 11 residues. The V end lost 5 bases, the J end lost 7 bases, and 9 bases lay between the germline ends. CDR3: CSVSIGNEQFF. In DNA, the CDR3 is TGCAGCGTTAGTATCGGGAATGAGCAGTTCTTC.

The chain links TRBV5-6 to TRBJ1-5; 9 nucleotides match TRBD1. V was pared by 2 bases and J by 3 bases, with 9 bases of the junction left unmatched. From germline, CDR1 is SGHDT and CDR2 YYEEEE. The CDR3 totals 17 residues. In nucleotides, the CDR3 is TGTGCCAGCAGCTTATTTCAGACAGGGGGACTCAATCAGCCCCAGCATTTT. Its translation is CASSLFQTGGLNQPQHF.

This chain uses TRBV6-1 with TRBJ2-7, with 10 bases lining up with TRBD1. From germline, CDR1 is MNHNS and CDR2 SASEGT. The CDR3 totals 14 residues. V lost 5 bases to trimming and J lost 6 bases; unmatched junction nucleotides: 7. The CDR3 DNA reads as TGTGCCAGCAGTCTAATGGGACAGGGGTTCGAGCAGTACTTC. Its translation: CASSLMGQGFEQYF.

The chain recombines TRBV2 with TRBJ1-4; 7 nucleotides line up with TRBD1. V lost 6 bases to trimming and J lost 1 base; unmatched junction nucleotides: 14. This CDR3 region has 18 residues. From germline, CDR1 is SNHLY and CDR2 FYNNEI. The CDR3 protein is CASRPGQQRRETNEKLFF. Written as DNA, the CDR3 is TGTGCCAGCAGGCCGGGACAGCAAAGAAGGGAAACTAATGAAAAACTGTTTTTT.